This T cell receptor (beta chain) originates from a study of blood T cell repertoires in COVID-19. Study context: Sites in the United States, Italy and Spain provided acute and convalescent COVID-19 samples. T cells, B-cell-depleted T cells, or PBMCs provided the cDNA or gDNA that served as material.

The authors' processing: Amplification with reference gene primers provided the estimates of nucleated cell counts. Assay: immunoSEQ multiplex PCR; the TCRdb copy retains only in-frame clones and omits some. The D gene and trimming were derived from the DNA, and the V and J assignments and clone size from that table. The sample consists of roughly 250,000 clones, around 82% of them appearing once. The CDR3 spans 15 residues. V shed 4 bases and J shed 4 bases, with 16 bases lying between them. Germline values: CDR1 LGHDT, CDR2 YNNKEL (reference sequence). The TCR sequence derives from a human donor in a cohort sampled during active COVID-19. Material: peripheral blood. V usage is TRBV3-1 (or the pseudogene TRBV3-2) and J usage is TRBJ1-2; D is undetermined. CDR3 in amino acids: CASSPFPVASYGYTF. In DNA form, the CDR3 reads TGTGCCAGCAGCCCTTTCCCCGTGGCCAGCTATGGCTACACCTTC.